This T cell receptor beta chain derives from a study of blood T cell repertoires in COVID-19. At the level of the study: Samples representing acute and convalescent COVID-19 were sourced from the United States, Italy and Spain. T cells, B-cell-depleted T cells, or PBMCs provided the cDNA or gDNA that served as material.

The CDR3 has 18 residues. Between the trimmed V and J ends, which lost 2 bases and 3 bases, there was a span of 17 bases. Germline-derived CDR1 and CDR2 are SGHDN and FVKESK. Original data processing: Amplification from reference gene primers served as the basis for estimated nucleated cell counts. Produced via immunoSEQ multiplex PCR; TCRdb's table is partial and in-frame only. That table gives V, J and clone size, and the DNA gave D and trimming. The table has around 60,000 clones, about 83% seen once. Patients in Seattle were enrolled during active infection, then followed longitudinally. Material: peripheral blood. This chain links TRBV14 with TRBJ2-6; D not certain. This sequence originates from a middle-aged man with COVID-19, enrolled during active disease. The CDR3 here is CASSQLVTTSRGANVLTF. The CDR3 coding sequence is TGTGCCAGCAGCCAATTGGTCACCACGTCGCGTGGGGCCAACGTCCTGACTTTC.